This TCR beta chain was observed in a study of cytomegalovirus exposure and HLA in healthy donors. Findings and limits, study-wide: In a later analysis, TCR beta V- and J-gene trimming showed a link to a missense DCLRE1C variant. Based on reports, TCR beta sequences accurately predicted HLA-A and HLA-B alleles for most subjects.

In regard to this clone: Its antigen is not identified.

This PCR relied on a set of 60 Vbeta primers and 13 Jbeta primers. Assay used: immunoSEQ multiplex PCR; TCRdb lists only in-frame clones, some missing. The sample lists some 140,000 clones; nearly 80% were seen once. The germline CDR1 and CDR2 sequences are MDHEN and SYDVKM. The V gene lost 6 bases and the J gene lost 2 bases, with 13 bases spanning the gap. The CDR3 has 14 residues. J is TRBJ1-2 and V is TRBV28, with D possibly TRBD1 on 5 matching bases. This TCR was recovered from a young man in good health and CMV-seronegative. Sequences were obtained from PBMCs. The CDR3 reads CASSDTTENYGYTF. The CDR3 nucleotides are TGTGCCAGCAGCGATACGACAGAGAACTATGGCTACACCTTC.